This is a list of T cell receptor beta chains from one sample in a study of post-analysis software for immune sequencing data. TCRdb recomputed calls from the PCR reads with MiXCR, one row per CDR3 protein. In the table there are about 430,000 distinct CDR3 sequences, over 30% of which are singletons. Material: blood. Every receptor here comes from a girl aged 2 to 9 with multiple sclerosis. Both conserved end residues are part of each CDR3. D genes are given only for firm matches. A clone size is listed for some rows: how often the clone was seen (once, few, many), or a class if it is expanded.

>.|TRBD1|TRBV13|TRBJ1-2
TGTGCCAGCAGCTCTCGGAGGACAGGATCCTATGGCTACACCTTC
CASSSRRTGSYGYTF
>once|.|TRBV7-8|TRBJ2-7
TGTGCCAGTAGCCCCTGGGGTAGCTCCTACGAGCAGTACTTC
CASSPWGSSYEQYF
>once|.|TRBV29-1|TRBJ2-7
TGCAGCGCCTCCAGGGAAACCCGTGAGCAGTACTTC
CSASRETREQYF
>few|TRBD2|TRBV9|TRBJ2-3
TGTGCCAGCAGCGTAGAGGCGGGAGGGCCTTTGCGCACAGATACGCAGTATTTT
CASSVEAGGPLRTDTQYF
>.|.|TRBV2|TRBJ2-1
TGTGCCAGCAGCTTGTTTGGGACCTACAATGAGCAGTTCTTC
CASSLFGTYNEQFF
>once|.|TRBV10-3|TRBJ1-1
TGTGCCATCAGTGAGTGGGGGCTGGAGAACACTGAAGCTTTCTTT
CAISEWGLENTEAFF
>few|TRBD1|TRBV29-1|TRBJ2-7
TGCAGCGTTTTCGGGGTGGTTGACAGGGCGATCTCCTACGAGCAGTACTTC
CSVFGVVDRAISYEQYF
>.|.|TRBV3-1|TRBJ2-2
TGTGCCGGCAGCCAATCGCGTACCGGGGAGCTGTTTTTT
CAGSQSRTGELFF
>.|.|TRBV6-5|TRBJ1-5
TGTGCCAGCAATCTAACAGGGCACCAGCCCCAGCATTTT
CASNLTGHQPQHF
>.|.|TRBV20-1|TRBJ2-1
TGCAGTGCTAAGCCCTATCGAGGGGGACCCTACAATGAGCAGTTCTTC
CSAKPYRGGPYNEQFF
>.|.|TRBV27|TRBJ2-7
TGTGCCAGCAGTGCGCAGGGTCTACTTAGCGAGCAGTACTTC
CASSAQGLLSEQYF
>.|.|TRBV20-1|TRBJ2-1
TGCAGTGCTAGAGATCCCCGCAGCGGCCCTTCCCTAGGTGAGCAGTTCTTC
CSARDPRSGPSLGEQFF
>.|.|TRBV7-9|TRBJ2-7
TGTGCCAGCAGCTCCATTTACACCACCTACGAGCAGTACTTC
CASSSIYTTYEQYF
>few|TRBD2|TRBV12-3/TRBV12-4|TRBJ2-5
TGTGCCAGTGGACTAGCGGGGCACCAAGAGACCCAGTACTTC
CASGLAGHQETQYF
>.|.|TRBV12-3/TRBV12-4|TRBJ1-5
TGTGTCAGCAGAGCCGGGGTCCAGCCCCAGCATTTT
CVSRAGVQPQHF
>few|TRBD1|TRBV7-3|TRBJ2-7
TGTGCCAGCAGCAGACAGGGGCCTCCCTACGAGCAGTACTTC
CASSRQGPPYEQYF
>.|.|TRBV20-1|TRBJ2-7
TGCAGTGCTAGATGGCAGGGCTACGAGCAGTACTTC
CSARWQGYEQYF